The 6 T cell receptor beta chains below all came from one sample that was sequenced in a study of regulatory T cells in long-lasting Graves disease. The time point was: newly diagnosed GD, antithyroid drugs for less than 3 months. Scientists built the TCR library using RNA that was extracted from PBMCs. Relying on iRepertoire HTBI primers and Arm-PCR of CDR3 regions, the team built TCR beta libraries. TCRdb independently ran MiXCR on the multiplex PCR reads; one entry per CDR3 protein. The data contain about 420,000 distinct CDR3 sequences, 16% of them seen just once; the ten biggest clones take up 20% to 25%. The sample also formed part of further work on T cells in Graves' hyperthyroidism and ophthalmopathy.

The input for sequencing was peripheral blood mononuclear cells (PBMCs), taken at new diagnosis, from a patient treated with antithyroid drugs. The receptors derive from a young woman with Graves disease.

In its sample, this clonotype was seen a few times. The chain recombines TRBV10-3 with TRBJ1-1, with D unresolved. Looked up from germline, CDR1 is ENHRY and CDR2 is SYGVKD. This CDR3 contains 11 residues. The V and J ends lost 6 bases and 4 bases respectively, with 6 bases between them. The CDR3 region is CAIRDGTEAFF. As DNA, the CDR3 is TGTGCCATCAGGGACGGCACTGAAGCTTTCTTT.

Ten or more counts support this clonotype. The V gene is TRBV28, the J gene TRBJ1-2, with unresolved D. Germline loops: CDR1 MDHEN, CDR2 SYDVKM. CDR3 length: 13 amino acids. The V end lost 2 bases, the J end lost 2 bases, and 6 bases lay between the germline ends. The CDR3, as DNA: TGTGCCAGCAGTTTAATCCAGAACTATGGCTACACCTTC. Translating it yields CASSLIQNYGYTF.

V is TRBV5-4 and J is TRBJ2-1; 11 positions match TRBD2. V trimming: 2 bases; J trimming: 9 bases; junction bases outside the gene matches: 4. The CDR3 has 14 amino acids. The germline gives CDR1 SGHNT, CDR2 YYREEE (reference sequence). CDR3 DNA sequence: TGTGCCAGCAGCTTAAATCTAGCGGGAGGTGAGCAGTTCTTC. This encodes CASSLNLAGGEQFF.

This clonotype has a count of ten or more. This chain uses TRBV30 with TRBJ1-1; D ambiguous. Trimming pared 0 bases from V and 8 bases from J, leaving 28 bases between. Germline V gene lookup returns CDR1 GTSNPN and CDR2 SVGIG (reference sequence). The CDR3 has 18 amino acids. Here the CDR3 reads CAWSVLLRRAKIDREAFF. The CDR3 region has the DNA TGTGCCTGGAGTGTACTCCTAAGAAGGGCCAAAATAGATAGAGAAGCTTTCTTT.

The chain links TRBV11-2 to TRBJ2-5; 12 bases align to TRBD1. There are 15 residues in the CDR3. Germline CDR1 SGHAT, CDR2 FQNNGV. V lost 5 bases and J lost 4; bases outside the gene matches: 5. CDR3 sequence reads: CASSRDRGLRETQYF. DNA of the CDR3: TGTGCCAGCAGCAGGGACAGGGGGCTCAGAGAGACCCAGTACTTC.

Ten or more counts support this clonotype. DNA for the CDR3: TGTGCCAGCAGACCTCCAGGGGCCGATGGCTACACCTTC. Its protein product is CASRPPGADGYTF. The chain has TRBV27 and TRBJ1-2, with a tentative D call TRBD1 (6 bases). Trimming removed 6 bases at V and 6 bases at J, with 14 bases between. The CDR3 is made up of 13 amino acids. Germline CDR1 MNHEY, CDR2 SMNVEV (reference sequence).